One T cell receptor (beta chain) is described in this entry. Its antigen is undetermined. Germline CDR1 reads DFQATT; CDR2 reads SNEGSKA (reference sequence). V was trimmed by 0 bases and J by 8 bases, leaving 13 bases between them. The length of the CDR3 is 13 residues. The sample, about 9.2 milliliters of peripheral blood, was drawn from each donor. A second PCR of about 6 to 12 cycles used a sample-barcoded 5' primer and a J-beta primer mix. TCRdb re-called the 5' RACE reads with MiXCR, one entry per CDR3 protein. The repertoire holds about 720,000 distinct CDR3 sequences, with 20% to 25% as singletons. The data belong to a study of blood T cells in healthy people across ages. Study as a whole: Capture via template switching afforded approximately one barcoded beta molecule per two T cells. Overall study results and limits: Measured against age, TCR beta diversity per million T cells decreased in a roughly linear manner.

The receptor was isolated from a man in his sixties or seventies in good health. The chain recombines TRBV20-1 with TRBJ1-2, with D possibly TRBD1 on 5 matching bases. Sequenced: blood. CDR3 nucleotide sequence: TGCAGTGCTAGAGATTTCGGGGGAACGGGCTACACCTTC. The encoded protein is CSARDFGGTGYTF.